Reported below is one T cell receptor beta chain. Its cognate antigen is unknown. This CDR3 contains 14 residues. Germline-derived CDR1 and CDR2 are SGHTA and FQGNSA. V lost 4 bases and J 1 base, leaving 10 bases between the germline ends. The data were obtained in a study of OX40 agonist ivuxolimab in advanced cancers. Study-wide background: Partial responses were achieved by three patients, of whom one had hepatocellular carcinoma and two had cutaneous melanoma.

Study-wide points: At doses 0.1 to 3.0 mg/kg, CD4+ and CD8+ clones expanded.

Sequenced by immunoSEQ multiplex PCR; TCRdb stores in-frame clones only, minus some. The profile covers 80,000 or so clones, with roughly 91% appearing a single time and roughly an eighth taken by the ten largest. If patients had autoimmune disease history or systemic immunosuppression, they were excluded. The chain has TRBV7-2 and TRBJ2-5; D is possibly TRBD2 (6 bases). The receptor was derived from an adult with an advanced solid tumor such as melanoma, head and neck, liver or kidney cancer. The sequences come from CD4+ or CD8+ T cells sorted from blood, collected in a trial of the OX40 agonist ivuxolimab. CDR3 sequence: CASSWSGGQETQYF. The DNA of the CDR3 is TGTGCCAGCAGCTGGTCCGGGGGCCAAGAGACCCAGTACTTC.